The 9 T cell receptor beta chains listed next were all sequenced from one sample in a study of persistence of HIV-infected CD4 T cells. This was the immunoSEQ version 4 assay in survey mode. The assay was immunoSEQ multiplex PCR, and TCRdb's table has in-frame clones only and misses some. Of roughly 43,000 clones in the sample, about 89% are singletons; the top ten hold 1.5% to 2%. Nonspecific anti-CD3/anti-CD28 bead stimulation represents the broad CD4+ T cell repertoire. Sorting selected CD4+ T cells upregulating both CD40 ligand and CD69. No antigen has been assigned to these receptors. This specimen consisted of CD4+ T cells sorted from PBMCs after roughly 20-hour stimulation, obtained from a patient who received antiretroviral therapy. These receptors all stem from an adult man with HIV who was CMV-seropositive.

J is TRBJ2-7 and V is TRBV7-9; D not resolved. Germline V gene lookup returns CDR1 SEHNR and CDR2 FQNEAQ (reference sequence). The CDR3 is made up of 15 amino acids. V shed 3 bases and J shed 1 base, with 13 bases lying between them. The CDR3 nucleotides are TGTGCCAGCAGCTTCCAAAGGAATCGGTCCTACGAGCAGTACTTC. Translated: CASSFQRNRSYEQYF.

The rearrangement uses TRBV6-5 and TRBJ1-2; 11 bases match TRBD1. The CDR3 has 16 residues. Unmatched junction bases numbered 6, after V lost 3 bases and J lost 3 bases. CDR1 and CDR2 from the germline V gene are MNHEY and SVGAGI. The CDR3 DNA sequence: TGTGCCAGCAGTTATGGGGACAGGGGGTCGGACTATGGCTACACCTTC. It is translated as CASSYGDRGSDYGYTF.

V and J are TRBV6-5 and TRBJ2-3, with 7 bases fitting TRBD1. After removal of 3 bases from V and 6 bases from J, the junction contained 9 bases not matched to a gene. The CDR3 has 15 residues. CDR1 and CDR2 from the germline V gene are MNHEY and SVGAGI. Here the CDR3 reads CASSYRTGAIDTQYF. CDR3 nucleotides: TGTGCCAGCAGTTATCGGACAGGTGCTATTGATACGCAGTATTTT.

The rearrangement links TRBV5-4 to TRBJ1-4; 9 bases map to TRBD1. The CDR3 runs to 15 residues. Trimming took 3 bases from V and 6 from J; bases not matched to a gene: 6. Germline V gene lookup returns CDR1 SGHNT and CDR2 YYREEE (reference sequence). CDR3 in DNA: TGTGCCAGCAGCTCTCCGGGACAGGGTCATGAAAAACTGTTTTTT. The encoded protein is CASSSPGQGHEKLFF. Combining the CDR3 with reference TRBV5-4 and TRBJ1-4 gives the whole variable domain ETGVTQSPTHLIKTRGQQVTLRCSSQSGHNTVSWYQQALGQGPQFIFQYYREEENGRGNFPPRFSGLQFPNYSSELNVNALELDDSALYLCASSSPGQGHEKLFFGSGTQLSVL.

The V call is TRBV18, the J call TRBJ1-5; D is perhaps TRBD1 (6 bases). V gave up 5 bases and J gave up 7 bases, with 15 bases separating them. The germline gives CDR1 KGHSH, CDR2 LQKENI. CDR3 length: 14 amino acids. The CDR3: CASSAQGEGQPQHF. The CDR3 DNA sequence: TGTGCCAGCTCAGCACAGGGAGAGGGCCAGCCCCAGCATTTT.

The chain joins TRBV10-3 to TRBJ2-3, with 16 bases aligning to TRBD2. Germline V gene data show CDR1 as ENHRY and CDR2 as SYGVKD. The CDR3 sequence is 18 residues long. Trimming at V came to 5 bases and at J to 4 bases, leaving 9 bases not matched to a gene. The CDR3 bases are TGTGCCATCAGTCCGGGACTAGCGGGGGGGCCAGGGGCAGATACGCAGTATTTT. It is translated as CAISPGLAGGPGADTQYF.

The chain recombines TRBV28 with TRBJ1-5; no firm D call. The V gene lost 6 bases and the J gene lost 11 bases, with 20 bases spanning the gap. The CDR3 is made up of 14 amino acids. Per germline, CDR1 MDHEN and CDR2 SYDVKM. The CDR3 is CASRMNPAPGSQHF. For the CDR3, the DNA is TGTGCCAGCAGGATGAATCCTGCCCCCGGGTCCCAGCATTTT.

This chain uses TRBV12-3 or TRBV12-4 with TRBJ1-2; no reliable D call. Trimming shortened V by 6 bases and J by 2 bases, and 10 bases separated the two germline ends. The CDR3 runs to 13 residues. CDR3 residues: CASSPGANYGYTF. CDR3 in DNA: TGTGCCAGCAGCCCGGGAGCAAACTATGGCTACACCTTC.

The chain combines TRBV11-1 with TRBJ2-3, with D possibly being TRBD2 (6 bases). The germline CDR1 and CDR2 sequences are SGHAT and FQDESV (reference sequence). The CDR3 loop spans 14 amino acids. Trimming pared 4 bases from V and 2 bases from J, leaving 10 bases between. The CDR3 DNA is TGTGCCAGCAGCTGGGGACTGGACACAGATACGCAGTATTTT. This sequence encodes CASSWGLDTDTQYF.